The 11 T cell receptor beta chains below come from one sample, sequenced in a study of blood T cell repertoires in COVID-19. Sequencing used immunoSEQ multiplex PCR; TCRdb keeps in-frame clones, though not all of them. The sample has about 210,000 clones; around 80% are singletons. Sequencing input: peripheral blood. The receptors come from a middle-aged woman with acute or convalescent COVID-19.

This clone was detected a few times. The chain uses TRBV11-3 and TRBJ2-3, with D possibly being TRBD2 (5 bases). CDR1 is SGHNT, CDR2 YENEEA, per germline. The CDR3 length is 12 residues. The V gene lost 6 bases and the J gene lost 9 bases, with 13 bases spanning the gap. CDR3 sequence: CASSATGGTQYF. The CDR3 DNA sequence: TGTGCCAGCAGTGCTACCGGCGGGACGCAGTATTTT. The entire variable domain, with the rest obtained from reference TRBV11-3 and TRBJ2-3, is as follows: EAGVVQSPRYKIIEKKQPVAFWCNPISGHNTLYWYLQNLGQGPELLIRYENEEAVDDSQLPKDRFSAERLKGVDSTLKIQPAELGDSAVYLCASSATGGTQYFGPGTRLTVL.

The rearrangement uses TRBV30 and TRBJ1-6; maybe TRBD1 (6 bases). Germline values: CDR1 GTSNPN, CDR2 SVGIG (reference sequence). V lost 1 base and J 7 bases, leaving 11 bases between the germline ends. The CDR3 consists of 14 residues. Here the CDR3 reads CAWSAGQTNSPLHF. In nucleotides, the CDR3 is TGTGCCTGGAGTGCAGGACAGACAAATTCACCCCTCCACTTT.

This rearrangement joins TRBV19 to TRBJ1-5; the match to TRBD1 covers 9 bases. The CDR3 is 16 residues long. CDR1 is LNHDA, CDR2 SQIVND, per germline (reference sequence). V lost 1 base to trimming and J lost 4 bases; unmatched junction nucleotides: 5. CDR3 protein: CASSIVTGTGNQPQHF. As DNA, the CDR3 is TGTGCCAGTAGTATAGTTACCGGGACAGGGAATCAGCCCCAGCATTTT.

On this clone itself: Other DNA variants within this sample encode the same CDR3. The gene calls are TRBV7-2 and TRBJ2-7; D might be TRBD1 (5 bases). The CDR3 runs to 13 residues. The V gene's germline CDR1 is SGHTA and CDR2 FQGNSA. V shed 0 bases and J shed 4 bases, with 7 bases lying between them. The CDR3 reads CASSLAGPYEQYF. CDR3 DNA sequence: TGTGCCAGCAGCTTAGCGGGGCCTTACGAGCAGTACTTC.

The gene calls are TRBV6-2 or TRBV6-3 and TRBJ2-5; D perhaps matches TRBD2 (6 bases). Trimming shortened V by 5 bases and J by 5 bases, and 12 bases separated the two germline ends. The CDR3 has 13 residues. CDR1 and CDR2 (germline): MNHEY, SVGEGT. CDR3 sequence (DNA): TGTGCCAGCAGTCCCCTAGGGAGGGAGACCCAGTACTTC. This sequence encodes CASSPLGRETQYF.

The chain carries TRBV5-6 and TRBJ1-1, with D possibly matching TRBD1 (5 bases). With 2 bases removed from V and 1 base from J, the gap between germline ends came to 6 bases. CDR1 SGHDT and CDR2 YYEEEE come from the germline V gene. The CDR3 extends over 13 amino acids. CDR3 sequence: CASSFDRNTEAFF. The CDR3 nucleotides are TGTGCCAGCAGCTTCGACAGGAACACTGAAGCTTTCTTT.

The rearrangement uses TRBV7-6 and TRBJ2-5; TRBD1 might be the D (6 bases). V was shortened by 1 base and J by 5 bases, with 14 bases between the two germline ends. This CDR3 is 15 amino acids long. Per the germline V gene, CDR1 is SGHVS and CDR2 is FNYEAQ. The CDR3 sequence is CASSLGGWGPETQYF. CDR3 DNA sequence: TGTGCCAGCAGCTTAGGGGGCTGGGGGCCGGAGACCCAGTACTTC.

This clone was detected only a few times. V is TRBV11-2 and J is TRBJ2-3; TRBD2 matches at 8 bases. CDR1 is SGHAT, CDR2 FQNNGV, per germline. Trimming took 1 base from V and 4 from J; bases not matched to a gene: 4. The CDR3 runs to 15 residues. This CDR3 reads CASSLAGGGADTQYF. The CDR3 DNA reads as TGTGCCAGCAGCTTAGCGGGAGGGGGTGCAGATACGCAGTATTTT. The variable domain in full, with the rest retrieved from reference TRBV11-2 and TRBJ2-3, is EAGVAQSPRYKIIEKRQSVAFWCNPISGHATLYWYQQILGQGPKLLIQFQNNGVVDDSQLPKDRFSAERLKGVDSTLKIQPAKLEDSAVYLCASSLAGGGADTQYFGPGTRLTVL.

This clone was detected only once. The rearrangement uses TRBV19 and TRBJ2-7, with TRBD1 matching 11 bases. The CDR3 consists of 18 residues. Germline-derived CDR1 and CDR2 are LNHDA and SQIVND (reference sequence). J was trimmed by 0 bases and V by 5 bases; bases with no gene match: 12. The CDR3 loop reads CASSVLSSGTGGSYEQYF. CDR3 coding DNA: TGTGCCAGTAGTGTTCTATCTTCCGGGACAGGGGGCTCCTACGAGCAGTACTTC.

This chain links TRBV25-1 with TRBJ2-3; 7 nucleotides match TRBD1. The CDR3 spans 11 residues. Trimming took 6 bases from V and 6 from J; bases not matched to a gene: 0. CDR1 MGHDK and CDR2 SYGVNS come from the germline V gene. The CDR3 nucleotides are TGTGCCAGCAGGGACAGGGATACGCAGTATTTT. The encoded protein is CASRDRDTQYF. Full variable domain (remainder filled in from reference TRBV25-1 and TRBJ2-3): EADIYQTPRYLVIGTGKKITLECSQTMGHDKMYWYQQDPGMELHLIHYSYGVNSTEKGDLSSESTVSRIRTEHFPLTLESARPSHTSQYLCASRDRDTQYFGPGTRLTVL.

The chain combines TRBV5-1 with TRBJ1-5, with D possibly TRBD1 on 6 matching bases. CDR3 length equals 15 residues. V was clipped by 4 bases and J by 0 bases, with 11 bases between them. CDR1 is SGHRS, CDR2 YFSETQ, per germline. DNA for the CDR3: TGCGCCAGCAGCGTGGGACACACTAGCAATCAGCCCCAGCATTTT. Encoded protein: CASSVGHTSNQPQHF.